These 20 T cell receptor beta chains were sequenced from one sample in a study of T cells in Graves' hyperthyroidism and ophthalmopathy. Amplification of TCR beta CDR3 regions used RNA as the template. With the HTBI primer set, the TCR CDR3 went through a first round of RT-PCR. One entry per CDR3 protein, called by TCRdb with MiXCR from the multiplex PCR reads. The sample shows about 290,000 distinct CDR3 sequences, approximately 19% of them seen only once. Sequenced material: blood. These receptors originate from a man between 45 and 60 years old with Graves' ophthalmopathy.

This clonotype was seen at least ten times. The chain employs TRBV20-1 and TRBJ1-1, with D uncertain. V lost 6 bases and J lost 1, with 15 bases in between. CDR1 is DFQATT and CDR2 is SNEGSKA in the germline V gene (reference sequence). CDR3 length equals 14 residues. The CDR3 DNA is TGCAGTGCCCTCCTGGGCTGGGAGAACACTGAAGCTTTCTTT. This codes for CSALLGWENTEAFF.

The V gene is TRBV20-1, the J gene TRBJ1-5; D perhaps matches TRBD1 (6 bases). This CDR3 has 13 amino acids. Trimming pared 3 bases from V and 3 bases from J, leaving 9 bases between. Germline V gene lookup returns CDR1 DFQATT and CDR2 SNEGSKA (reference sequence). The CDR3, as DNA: TGCAGTGCTAGGCCAGGGGCCAATCAGCCCCAGCATTTT. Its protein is CSARPGANQPQHF.

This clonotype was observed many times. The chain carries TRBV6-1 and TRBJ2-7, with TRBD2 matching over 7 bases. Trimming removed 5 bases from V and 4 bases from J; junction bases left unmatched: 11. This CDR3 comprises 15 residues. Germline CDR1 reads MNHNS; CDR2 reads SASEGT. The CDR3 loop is CASSPTSGGGYEQYF. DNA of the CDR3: TGTGCCAGCAGTCCTACGTCGGGGGGAGGATACGAGCAGTACTTC.

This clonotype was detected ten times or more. The CDR3: CASSLGQGADGYTF. CDR3 sequence (DNA): TGTGCCAGCAGCCTGGGACAGGGGGCGGATGGCTACACCTTC. The V gene is TRBV5-5, the J gene TRBJ1-2; 12 nucleotides agree with TRBD1. After removal of 4 bases from V and 6 bases from J, the junction contained 4 bases not matched to a gene. The CDR3 sequence is 14 residues long. From germline, CDR1 is SGHKS and CDR2 YYEKEE (reference sequence).

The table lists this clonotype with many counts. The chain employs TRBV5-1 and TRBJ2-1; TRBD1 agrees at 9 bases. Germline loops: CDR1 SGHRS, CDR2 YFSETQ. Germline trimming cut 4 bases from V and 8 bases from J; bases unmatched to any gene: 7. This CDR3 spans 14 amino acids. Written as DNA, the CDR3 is TGCGCCAGCAGCCGGGACAGGGTTTACGATGAGCAGTTCTTC. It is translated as CASSRDRVYDEQFF.

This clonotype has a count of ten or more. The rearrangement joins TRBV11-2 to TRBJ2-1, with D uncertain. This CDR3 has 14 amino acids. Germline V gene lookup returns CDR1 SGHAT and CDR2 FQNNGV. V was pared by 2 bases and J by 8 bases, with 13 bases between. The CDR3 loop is CASSLTDRDYEQFF. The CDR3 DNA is TGTGCCAGCAGCTTAACGGATAGAGATTATGAGCAGTTCTTC.

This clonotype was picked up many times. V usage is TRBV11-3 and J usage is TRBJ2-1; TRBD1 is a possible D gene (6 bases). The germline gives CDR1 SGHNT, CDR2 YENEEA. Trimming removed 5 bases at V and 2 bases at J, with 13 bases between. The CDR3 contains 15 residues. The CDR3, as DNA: TGTGCCAGCAGCCCGACAGGACTGACCTACAATGAGCAGTTCTTC. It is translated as CASSPTGLTYNEQFF. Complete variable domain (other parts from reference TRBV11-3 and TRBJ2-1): EAGVVQSPRYKIIEKKQPVAFWCNPISGHNTLYWYLQNLGQGPELLIRYENEEAVDDSQLPKDRFSAERLKGVDSTLKIQPAELGDSAVYLCASSPTGLTYNEQFFGPGTRLTVL.

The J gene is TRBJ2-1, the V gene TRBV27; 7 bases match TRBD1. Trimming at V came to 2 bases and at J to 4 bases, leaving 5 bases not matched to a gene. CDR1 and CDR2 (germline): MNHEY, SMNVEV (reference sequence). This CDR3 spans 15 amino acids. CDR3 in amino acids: CASSLTRGFYNEQFF. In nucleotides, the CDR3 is TGTGCCAGCAGTTTAACCAGGGGGTTTTACAATGAGCAGTTCTTC.

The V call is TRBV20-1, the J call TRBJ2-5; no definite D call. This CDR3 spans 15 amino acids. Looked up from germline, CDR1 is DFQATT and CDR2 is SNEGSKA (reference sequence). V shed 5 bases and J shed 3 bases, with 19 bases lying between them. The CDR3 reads CSASILIYPKETQYF. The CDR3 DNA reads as TGCAGTGCTTCCATCTTAATTTATCCTAAAGAGACCCAGTACTTC.

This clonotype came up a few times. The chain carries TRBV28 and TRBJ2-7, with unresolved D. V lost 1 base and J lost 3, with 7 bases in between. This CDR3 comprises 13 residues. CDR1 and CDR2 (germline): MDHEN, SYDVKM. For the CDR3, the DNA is TGTGCCAGCAGTTTATTCGTAAACTACGAGCAGTACTTC. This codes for CASSLFVNYEQYF.

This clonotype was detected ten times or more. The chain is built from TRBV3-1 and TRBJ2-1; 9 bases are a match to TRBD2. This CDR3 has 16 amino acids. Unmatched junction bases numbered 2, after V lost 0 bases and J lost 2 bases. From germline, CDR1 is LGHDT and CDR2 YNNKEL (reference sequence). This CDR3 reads CASSQDLAGTYNEQFF. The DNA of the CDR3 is TGTGCCAGCAGCCAAGACCTAGCGGGGACCTACAATGAGCAGTTCTTC.

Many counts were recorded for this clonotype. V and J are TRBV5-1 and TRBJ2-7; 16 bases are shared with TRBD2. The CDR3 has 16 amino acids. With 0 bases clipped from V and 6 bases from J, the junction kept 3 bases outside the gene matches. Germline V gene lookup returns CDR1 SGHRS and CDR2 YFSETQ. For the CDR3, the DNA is TGCGCCAGCAGCTTGGCGGGACTAGCGGGAGGGAGCGAGCAGTACTTC. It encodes CASSLAGLAGGSEQYF.

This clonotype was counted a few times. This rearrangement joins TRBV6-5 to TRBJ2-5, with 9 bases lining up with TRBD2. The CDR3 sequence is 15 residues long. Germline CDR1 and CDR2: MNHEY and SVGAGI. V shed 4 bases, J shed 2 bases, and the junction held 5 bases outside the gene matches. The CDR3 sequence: CASSFSGSMQETQYF. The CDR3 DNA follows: TGTGCCAGCAGTTTTAGCGGGAGTATGCAAGAGACCCAGTACTTC.

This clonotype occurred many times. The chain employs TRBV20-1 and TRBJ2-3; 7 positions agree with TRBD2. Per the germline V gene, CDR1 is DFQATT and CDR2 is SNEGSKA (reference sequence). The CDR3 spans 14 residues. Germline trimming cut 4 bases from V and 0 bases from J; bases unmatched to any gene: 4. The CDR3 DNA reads TGCAGTGCTACTAGCGGCTCTAGCACAGATACGCAGTATTTT. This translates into CSATSGSSTDTQYF.

The CDR3 coding sequence is TGTGCCAGCAGTTACTCGGGACTTCAGAGCCCTCCGGATACGCAGTATTTT. Its translation: CASSYSGLQSPPDTQYF. This chain uses TRBV6-5 with TRBJ2-3; weak D call: TRBD2 (6 bases). The germline gives CDR1 MNHEY, CDR2 SVGAGI. CDR3 length: 17 residues. The V end lost 0 bases, the J end lost 6 bases, and 19 bases lay between the germline ends.

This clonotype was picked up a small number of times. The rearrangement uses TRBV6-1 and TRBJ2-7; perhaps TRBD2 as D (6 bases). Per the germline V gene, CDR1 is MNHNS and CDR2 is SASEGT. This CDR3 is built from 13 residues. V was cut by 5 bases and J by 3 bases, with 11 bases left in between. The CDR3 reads CASSKREDYEQYF. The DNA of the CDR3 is TGTGCCAGCAGTAAGAGGGAGGACTACGAGCAGTACTTC.

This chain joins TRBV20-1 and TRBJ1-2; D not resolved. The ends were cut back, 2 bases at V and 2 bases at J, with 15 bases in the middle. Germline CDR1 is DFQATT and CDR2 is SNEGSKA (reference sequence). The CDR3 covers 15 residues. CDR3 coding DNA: TGCAGTGCTAGACCTTCGGGGTCCCTAAACTATGGCTACACCTTC. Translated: CSARPSGSLNYGYTF.

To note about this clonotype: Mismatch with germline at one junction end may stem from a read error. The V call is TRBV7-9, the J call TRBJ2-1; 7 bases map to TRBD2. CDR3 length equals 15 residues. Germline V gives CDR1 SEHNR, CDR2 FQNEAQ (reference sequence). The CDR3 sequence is CASSPGLELYSEQFF. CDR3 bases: TGTGCCAGCAGCCCCGGACTAGAGCTCTACAGTGAGCAGTTCTTC.

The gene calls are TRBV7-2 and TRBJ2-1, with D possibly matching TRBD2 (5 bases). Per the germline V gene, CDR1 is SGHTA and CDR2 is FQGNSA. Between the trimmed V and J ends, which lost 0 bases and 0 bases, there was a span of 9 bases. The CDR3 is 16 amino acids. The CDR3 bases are TGTGCCAGCAGCTTAGCCGGAGCGGTCTCCTACAATGAGCAGTTCTTC. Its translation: CASSLAGAVSYNEQFF.

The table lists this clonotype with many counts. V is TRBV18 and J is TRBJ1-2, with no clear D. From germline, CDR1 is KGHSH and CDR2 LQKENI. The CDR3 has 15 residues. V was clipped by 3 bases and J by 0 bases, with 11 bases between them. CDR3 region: CASSPTRNANYGYTF. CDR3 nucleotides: TGTGCCAGCTCACCCACACGTAACGCTAACTATGGCTACACCTTC.